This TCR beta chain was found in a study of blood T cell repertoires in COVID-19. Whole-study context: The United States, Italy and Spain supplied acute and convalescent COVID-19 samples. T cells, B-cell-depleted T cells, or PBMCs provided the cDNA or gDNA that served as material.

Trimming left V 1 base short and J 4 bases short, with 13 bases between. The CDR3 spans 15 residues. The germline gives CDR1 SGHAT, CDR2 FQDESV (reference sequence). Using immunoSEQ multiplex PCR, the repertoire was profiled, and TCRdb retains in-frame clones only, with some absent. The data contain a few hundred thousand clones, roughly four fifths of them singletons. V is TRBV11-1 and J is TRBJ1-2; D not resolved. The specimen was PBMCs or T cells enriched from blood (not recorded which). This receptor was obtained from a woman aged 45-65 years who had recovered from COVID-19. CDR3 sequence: CASSLGEAATYGYTF. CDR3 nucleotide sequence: TGTGCCAGCAGCTTAGGGGAGGCCGCTACCTATGGCTACACCTTC.